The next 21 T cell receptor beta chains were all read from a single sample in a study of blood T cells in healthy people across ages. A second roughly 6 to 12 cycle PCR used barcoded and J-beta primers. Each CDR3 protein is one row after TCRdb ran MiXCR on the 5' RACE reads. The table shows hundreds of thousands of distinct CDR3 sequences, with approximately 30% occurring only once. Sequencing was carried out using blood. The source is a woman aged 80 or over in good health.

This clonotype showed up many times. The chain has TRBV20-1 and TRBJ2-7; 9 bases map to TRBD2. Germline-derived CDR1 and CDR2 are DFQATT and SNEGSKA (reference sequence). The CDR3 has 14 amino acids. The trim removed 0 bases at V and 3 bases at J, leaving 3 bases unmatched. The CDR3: CSARDPRGGYEQYF. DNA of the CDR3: TGCAGTGCTAGAGATCCGCGGGGGGGCTACGAGCAGTACTTC.

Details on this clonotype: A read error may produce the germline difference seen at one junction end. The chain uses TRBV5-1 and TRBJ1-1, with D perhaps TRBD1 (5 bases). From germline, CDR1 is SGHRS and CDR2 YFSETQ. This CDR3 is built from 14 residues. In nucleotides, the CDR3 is TGCGCCAACAGCGGTGACACAGGGAACACTGAAGCTTTCTTT. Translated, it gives CANSGDTGNTEAFF.

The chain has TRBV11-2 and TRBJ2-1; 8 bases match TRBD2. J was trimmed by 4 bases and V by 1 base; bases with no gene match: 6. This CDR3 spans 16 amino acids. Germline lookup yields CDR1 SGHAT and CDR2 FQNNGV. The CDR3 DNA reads TGTGCCAGCAGCTTAGTGGCGGGAGGAGGGTACAATGAGCAGTTCTTC. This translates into CASSLVAGGGYNEQFF. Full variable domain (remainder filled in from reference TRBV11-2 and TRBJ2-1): EAGVAQSPRYKIIEKRQSVAFWCNPISGHATLYWYQQILGQGPKLLIQFQNNGVVDDSQLPKDRFSAERLKGVDSTLKIQPAKLEDSAVYLCASSLVAGGGYNEQFFGPGTRLTVL.

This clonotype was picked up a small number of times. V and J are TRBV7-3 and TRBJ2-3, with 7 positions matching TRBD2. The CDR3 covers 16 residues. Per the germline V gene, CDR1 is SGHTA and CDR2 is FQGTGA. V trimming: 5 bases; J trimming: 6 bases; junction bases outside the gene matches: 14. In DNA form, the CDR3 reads TGTGCCAGCAGCCCTTGGGGGGGGGGAGGATACGATACGCAGTATTTT. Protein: CASSPWGGGGYDTQYF.

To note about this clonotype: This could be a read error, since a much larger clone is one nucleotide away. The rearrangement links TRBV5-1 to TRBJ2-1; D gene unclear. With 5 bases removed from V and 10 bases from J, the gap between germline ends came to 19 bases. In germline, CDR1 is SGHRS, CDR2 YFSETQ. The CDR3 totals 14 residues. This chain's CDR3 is CASSSGDKPYEQFF. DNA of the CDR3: TGCGCCAGCAGTTCTGGAGACAAACCCTACGAGCAGTTCTTC.

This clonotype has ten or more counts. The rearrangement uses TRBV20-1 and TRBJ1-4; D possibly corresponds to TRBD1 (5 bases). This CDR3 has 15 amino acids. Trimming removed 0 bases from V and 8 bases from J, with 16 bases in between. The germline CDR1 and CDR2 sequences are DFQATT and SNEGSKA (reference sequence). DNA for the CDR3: TGCAGTGCTAGAGATCCTGAAAGGGAGGGGGAAAAACTGTTTTTT. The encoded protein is CSARDPEREGEKLFF.

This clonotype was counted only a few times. DNA of the CDR3: TGTGCCAGCAGTTTAGGAGTTAATGGGGTCACTGAAGCTTTCTTT. Its protein product is CASSLGVNGVTEAFF. The rearrangement links TRBV12-3 or TRBV12-4 to TRBJ1-1; D remains unclear. The CDR3 spans 15 residues. V lost 1 base, J lost 4 bases, and 13 bases lay in between.

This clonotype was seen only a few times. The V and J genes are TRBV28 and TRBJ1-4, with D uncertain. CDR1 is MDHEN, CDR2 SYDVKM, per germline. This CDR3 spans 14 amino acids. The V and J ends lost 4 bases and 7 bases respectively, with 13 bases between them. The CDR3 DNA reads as TGTGCCAGCAGTTCCCAGGCTGGAAGTGAAAAACTGTTTTTT. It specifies CASSSQAGSEKLFF. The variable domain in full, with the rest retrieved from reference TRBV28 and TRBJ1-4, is DVKVTQSSRYLVKRTGEKVFLECVQDMDHENMFWYRQDPGLGLRLIYFSYDVKMKEKGDIPEGYSVSREKKERFSLILESASTNQTSMYLCASSSQAGSEKLFFGSGTQLSVL.

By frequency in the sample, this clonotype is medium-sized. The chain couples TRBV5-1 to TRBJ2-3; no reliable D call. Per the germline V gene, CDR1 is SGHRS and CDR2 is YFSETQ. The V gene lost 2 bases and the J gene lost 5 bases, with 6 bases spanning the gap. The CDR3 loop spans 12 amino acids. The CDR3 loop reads CASSFPGDTQYF. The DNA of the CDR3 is TGCGCCAGCAGCTTTCCTGGAGATACGCAGTATTTT. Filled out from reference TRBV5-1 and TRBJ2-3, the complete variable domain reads KAGVTQTPRYLIKTRGQQVTLSCSPISGHRSVSWYQQTPGQGLQFLFEYFSETQRNKGNFPGRFSGRQFSNSRSEMNVSTLELGDSALYLCASSFPGDTQYFGPGTRLTVL.

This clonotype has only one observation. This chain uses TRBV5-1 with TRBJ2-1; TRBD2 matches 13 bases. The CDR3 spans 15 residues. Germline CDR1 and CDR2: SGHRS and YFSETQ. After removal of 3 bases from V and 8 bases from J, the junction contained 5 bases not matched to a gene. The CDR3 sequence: CASSSRTSGSYEQFF. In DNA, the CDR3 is TGCGCCAGCAGCTCTCGGACTAGCGGGAGCTATGAGCAGTTCTTC.

CDR3 region: CASTSRAGGRGELFF. CDR3 bases: TGTGCCAGCACGTCACGTGCGGGGGGACGCGGGGAGCTGTTTTTT. The chain links TRBV2 to TRBJ2-2, with TRBD2 matching over 8 bases. The length of the CDR3 is 15 residues. Germline V gives CDR1 SNHLY, CDR2 FYNNEI. Unmatched junction bases numbered 11, after V lost 7 bases and J lost 7 bases.

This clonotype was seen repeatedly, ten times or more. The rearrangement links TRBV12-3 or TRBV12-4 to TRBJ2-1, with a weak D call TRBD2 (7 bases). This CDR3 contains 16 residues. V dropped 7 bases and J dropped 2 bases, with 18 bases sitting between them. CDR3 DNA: TGTGCCAGCACGGTCTTGAGGGGGGGGCCCTACAATGAGCAGTTCTTC. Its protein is CASTVLRGGPYNEQFF.

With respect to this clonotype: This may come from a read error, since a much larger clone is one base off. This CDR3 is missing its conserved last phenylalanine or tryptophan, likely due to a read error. CDR3 DNA: TGCAGTGCTAGATCCTACTCAGGGACCTACAATGAGCAGTTCTGC. Translating it yields CSARSYSGTYNEQFC. The V call is TRBV20-1, the J call TRBJ2-1, with D possibly being TRBD1 (5 bases). V was shortened by 2 bases and J by 2 bases, with 13 bases between the two germline ends. Per germline, CDR1 DFQATT and CDR2 SNEGSKA (reference sequence). The length of the CDR3 is 15 residues.

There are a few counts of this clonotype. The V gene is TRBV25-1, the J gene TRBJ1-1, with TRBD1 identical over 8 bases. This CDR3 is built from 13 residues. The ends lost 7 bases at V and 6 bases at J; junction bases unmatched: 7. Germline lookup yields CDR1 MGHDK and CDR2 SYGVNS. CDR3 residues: CASTGTGRAEAFF. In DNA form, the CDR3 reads TGTGCCAGCACAGGGACAGGTCGGGCTGAAGCTTTCTTT.

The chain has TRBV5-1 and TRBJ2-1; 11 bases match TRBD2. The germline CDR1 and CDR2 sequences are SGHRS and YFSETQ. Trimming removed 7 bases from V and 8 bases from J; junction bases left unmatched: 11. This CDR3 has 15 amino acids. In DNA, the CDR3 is TGCGCCAGCGGTGCCGTAGCGGGAGGGACGGATGAGCAGTTCTTC. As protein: CASGAVAGGTDEQFF.

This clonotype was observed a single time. The CDR3 region has the DNA TGTGCCAGCAGCTTATGGCCGGAGGGCCTTTGGGAGACCCAGTACTTC. Translated: CASSLWPEGLWETQYF. V usage is TRBV7-9 and J usage is TRBJ2-5; possibly TRBD2 for D (6 bases). The CDR3 length is 16 residues. Per the germline V gene, CDR1 is SEHNR and CDR2 is FQNEAQ (reference sequence). V lost 2 bases and J lost 5, with 18 bases in between.

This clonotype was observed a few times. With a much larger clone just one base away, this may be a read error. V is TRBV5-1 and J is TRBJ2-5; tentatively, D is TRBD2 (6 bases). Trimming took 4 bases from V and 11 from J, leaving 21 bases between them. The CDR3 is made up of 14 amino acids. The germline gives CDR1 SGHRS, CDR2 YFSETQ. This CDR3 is CASSPLTWGDEQYF. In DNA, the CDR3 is TGCGCCAGCAGCCCACTAACTTGGGGGGATGAGCAGTACTTC.

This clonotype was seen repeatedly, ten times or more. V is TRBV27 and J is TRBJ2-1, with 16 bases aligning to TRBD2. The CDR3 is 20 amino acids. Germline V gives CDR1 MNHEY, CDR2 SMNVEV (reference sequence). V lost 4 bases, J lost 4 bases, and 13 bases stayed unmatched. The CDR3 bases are TGTGCCAGCAGTTCCCCGGGACTAGCGGGGGGGCCCGCACTATACAATGAGCAGTTCTTC. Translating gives CASSSPGLAGGPALYNEQFF.

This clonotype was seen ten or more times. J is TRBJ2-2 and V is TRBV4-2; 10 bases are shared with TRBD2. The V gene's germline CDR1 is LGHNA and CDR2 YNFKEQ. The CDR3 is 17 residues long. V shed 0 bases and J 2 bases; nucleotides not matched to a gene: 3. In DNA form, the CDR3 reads TGTGCCAGCAGCCAAGAGCTAGCGGGGGTTAACACCGGGGAGCTGTTTTTT. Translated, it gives CASSQELAGVNTGELFF.

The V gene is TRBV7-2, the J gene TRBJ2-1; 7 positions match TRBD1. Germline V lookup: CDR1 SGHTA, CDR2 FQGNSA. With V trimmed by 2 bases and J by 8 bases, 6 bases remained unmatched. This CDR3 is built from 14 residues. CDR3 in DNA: TGTGCCAGCAGCTTAATTAACAGGGGAGATGAGCAGTTCTTC. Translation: CASSLINRGDEQFF.

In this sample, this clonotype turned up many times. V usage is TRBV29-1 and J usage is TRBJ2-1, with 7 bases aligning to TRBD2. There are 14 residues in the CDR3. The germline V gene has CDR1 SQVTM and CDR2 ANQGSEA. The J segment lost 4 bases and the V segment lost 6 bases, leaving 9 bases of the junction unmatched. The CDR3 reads CSVPNERGYNEQFF. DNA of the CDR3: TGCAGCGTCCCGAACGAGCGGGGATACAATGAGCAGTTCTTC.